This T cell receptor beta chain was found in a study of blood T cell repertoires in COVID-19. Overall study context: The United States, Italy and Spain were the sources of the acute and convalescent COVID-19 samples. Sample material is recorded as cDNA or gDNA derived from T cells, B-cell-depleted T cells, or PBMCs.

Germline CDR1 is ENHRY and CDR2 is SYGVKD. CDR3 length: 15 residues. V was clipped by 7 bases and J by 3 bases; unmatched bases: 9. Per the study methods: Scientists estimated how many nucleated cells there were by amplifying reference gene primers. Sequencing used immunoSEQ multiplex PCR; TCRdb keeps in-frame clones, though not all of them. V and J calls and clone size are copied from that table; D and trimming were computed from the DNA. The data show about 160,000 clones, with around 80% seen just once and around 8.1% held by the top ten. Material: peripheral blood. The rearrangement uses TRBV10-3 and TRBJ1-1; 9 nucleotides line up with TRBD1. The receptor comes from a man aged 55 to 70 with acute or convalescent COVID-19. CDR3 region: CAIKGDRVSDTEAFF. DNA for the CDR3: TGTGCCATCAAAGGGGACAGGGTGAGTGACACTGAAGCTTTCTTT.